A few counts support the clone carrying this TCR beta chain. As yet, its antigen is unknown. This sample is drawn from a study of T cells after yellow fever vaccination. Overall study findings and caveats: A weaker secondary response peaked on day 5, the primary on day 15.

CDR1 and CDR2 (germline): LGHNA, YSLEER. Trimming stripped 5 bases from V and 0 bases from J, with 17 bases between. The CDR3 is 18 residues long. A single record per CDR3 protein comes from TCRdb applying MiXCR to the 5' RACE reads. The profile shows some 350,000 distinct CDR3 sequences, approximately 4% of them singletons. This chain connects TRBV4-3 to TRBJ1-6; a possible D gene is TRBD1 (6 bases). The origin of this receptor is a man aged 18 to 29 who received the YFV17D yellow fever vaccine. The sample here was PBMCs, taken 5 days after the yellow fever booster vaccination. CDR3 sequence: CASSTHDRTTSYNSPLHF. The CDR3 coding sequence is TGCGCCAGCAGCACACATGACAGGACGACCTCCTATAATTCACCCCTCCACTTT.